These 32 T cell receptor beta chains were all obtained from the same sample, sequenced in a study of beta chain features in type 1 diabetes (dated by TCRdb to 2016 to 2019). On the study overall, not on this receptor specifically: In all four CD4+ subsets, TCRB CDR3 length was moderately but significantly shorter in type 1 diabetes patients.

Libraries were made using the immunoSEQ multiplex PCR assay. The entire isolated RNA was reverse transcribed using the High Capacity cDNA Reverse Transcription Kit, and thus expressed TCRB transcripts were sequenced. Sourced from immuneACCESS, this table was stored by TCRdb with only in-frame sequences that have V and J called. A share of the clones is absent; for the studies checked, an unresolved V gene accounts for under half, and the remainder has no known explanation. The sample yields roughly 260,000 clones; roughly 22% were counted once. The ten largest clones capture approximately 0.029% of the sample. No antigen has been assigned to these receptors. Sequencing was performed on naive CD4+ T cells from blood. Taken with the paper, the label for cell subset or site translates to: true naive CD4+ T cells. These receptor sequences come from a woman in her 40s with type 1 diabetes.

As concerns this clone: Other DNA sequences in the same sample also yield this CDR3. V is TRBV4-3 and J is TRBJ1-1; weak D call: TRBD1 (6 bases). Germline-derived CDR1 and CDR2 are LGHNA and YSLEER. With 0 bases removed from V and 1 base from J, the gap between germline ends came to 6 bases. This CDR3 contains 14 residues. CDR3 loop: CASSQEQGNTEAFF. CDR3 DNA: TGCGCCAGCAGCCAAGAACAGGGGAACACTGAAGCTTTCTTT.

The rearrangement joins TRBV7-3 to TRBJ1-1, with D possibly matching TRBD1 (5 bases). The CDR3 spans 14 residues. Germline V gene data show CDR1 as SGHTA and CDR2 as FQGTGA. Between the trimmed V and J ends, which lost 4 bases and 0 bases, there was a span of 9 bases. CDR3 region: CASSSSTVNTEAFF. In DNA, the CDR3 is TGTGCCAGCAGCTCCTCGACAGTGAACACTGAAGCTTTCTTT.

The chain joins TRBV7-9 to TRBJ2-1; D call uncertain. Germline V gives CDR1 SEHNR, CDR2 FQNEAQ (reference sequence). This CDR3 has 13 residues. The V end lost 1 base, the J end lost 10 bases, and 11 bases lay between the germline ends. The CDR3 region is CASSLDPHFEQFF. Here the CDR3 DNA reads TGTGCCAGCAGCTTAGACCCCCACTTCGAGCAGTTCTTC.

The chain joins TRBV6-6 to TRBJ2-1, with D possibly being TRBD2 (5 bases). The CDR3 extends over 13 amino acids. V lost 5 bases and J 3 bases, leaving 8 bases between the germline ends. The germline V gene encodes CDR1 MNHNY and CDR2 SVGAGI (reference sequence). CDR3 coding DNA: TGTGCCAGCAGTCCTAGCAGCTACAATGAGCAGTTCTTC. It translates to CASSPSSYNEQFF.

This clone was seen a few times. The chain employs TRBV19 and TRBJ1-2; D may be TRBD1 (6 bases). Trimming took 3 bases from V and 10 from J, leaving 12 bases between them. The CDR3 extends over 12 amino acids. Germline CDR1 is LNHDA and CDR2 is SQIVND (reference sequence). The CDR3 nucleotides read TGTGCCAGTAGTATTCAGGGGTTCCACTACACCTTC. The encoded protein is CASSIQGFHYTF.

The genes are TRBV9 and TRBJ2-3; 7 bases map to TRBD2. The germline V gene encodes CDR1 SGDLS and CDR2 YYNGEE. The CDR3 runs 14 residues. The J segment lost 1 base and the V segment lost 5 bases, leaving 4 bases of the junction unmatched. The CDR3 spells CASSRAGGTDTQYF. The CDR3 bases are TGTGCCAGCAGTCGTGCGGGAGGCACAGATACGCAGTATTTT.

V usage is TRBV27 and J usage is TRBJ2-7; 10 bases line up with TRBD1. The CDR3 is made up of 14 amino acids. The germline V gene has CDR1 MNHEY and CDR2 SMNVEV (reference sequence). With V trimmed by 6 bases and J by 4 bases, 6 bases remained unmatched. The CDR3 loop is CASSQLGQGYEQYF. CDR3 sequence (DNA): TGTGCCAGCAGCCAGCTGGGACAGGGGTACGAGCAGTACTTC.

DNA of the CDR3: TGTGCCAGCAGCCTTGGAGGGGCCGAAACCTACGAGCAGTACTTC. Protein product: CASSLGGAETYEQYF. The chain recombines TRBV9 with TRBJ2-7; TRBD2 is a possible D gene (6 bases). V was cut by 4 bases and J by 2 bases, with 16 bases left in between. Germline CDR1 reads SGDLS; CDR2 reads YYNGEE. The CDR3 loop spans 15 amino acids.

This clone turned up a few times. The rearrangement uses TRBV19 and TRBJ2-6; D is perhaps TRBD2 (6 bases). The germline V gene has CDR1 LNHDA and CDR2 SQIVND (reference sequence). This CDR3 is 15 amino acids long. V lost 6 bases, J lost 3 bases, and 12 bases lay in between. In DNA form, the CDR3 reads TGTGCCAGTAGCCAATGGGGGGATGGGGCCAACGTCCTGACTTTC. This translates into CASSQWGDGANVLTF.

This clone was detected only a few times. The chain uses TRBV11-2 and TRBJ2-3, with TRBD1 matching over 7 bases. V shed 5 bases, J shed 0 bases, and the junction held 14 bases outside the gene matches. CDR3 length equals 18 residues. Germline-derived CDR1 and CDR2 are SGHAT and FQNNGV. The CDR3 loop is CASSLGQAGVVSTDTQYF. The CDR3 DNA is TGTGCCAGCAGCCTCGGACAGGCCGGAGTTGTTAGCACAGATACGCAGTATTTT.

The chain carries TRBV7-9 and TRBJ1-1; a weak D match, TRBD1 (6 bases). The CDR3 sequence is 14 residues long. The germline V gene has CDR1 SEHNR and CDR2 FQNEAQ (reference sequence). Trimming cost V 4 bases and J 1 base, with 10 bases left between them. This CDR3 reads CASSYPQGNTEAFF. CDR3 bases: TGTGCCAGCAGCTACCCACAGGGGAACACTGAAGCTTTCTTT.

The rearrangement uses TRBV19 and TRBJ1-1, with D maybe TRBD1 (6 bases). Germline V lookup: CDR1 LNHDA, CDR2 SQIVND (reference sequence). The CDR3 consists of 15 residues. V gave up 5 bases and J gave up 3 bases, with 16 bases separating them. The CDR3 loop is CASSDFLQGYTEAFF. CDR3 DNA: TGTGCCAGTAGTGATTTCCTCCAGGGGTACACTGAAGCTTTCTTT.

The chain recombines TRBV18 with TRBJ2-3; D not resolved. The germline V gene encodes CDR1 KGHSH and CDR2 LQKENI. The germline V and J ends were trimmed by 3 bases and 2 bases, with 9 bases remaining between them. This CDR3 spans 14 amino acids. DNA for the CDR3: TGTGCCAGCTCACCGGCTTCCTCCACAGATACGCAGTATTTT. Residues: CASSPASSTDTQYF.

The chain has TRBV7-7 and TRBJ2-5, with a weak D call TRBD2 (5 bases). CDR3 length: 13 residues. Germline lookup yields CDR1 SSHAT and CDR2 FNYEAQ (reference sequence). Deletions cut 5 bases from V and 5 bases from J, with 12 bases between. The CDR3 sequence: CASSPPGGETQYF. CDR3 coding DNA: TGTGCCAGCAGCCCCCCTGGCGGGGAGACCCAGTACTTC.

This chain connects TRBV7-9 to TRBJ1-1; D remains unclear. CDR3 size: 13 residues. Germline CDR1 is SEHNR and CDR2 is FQNEAQ (reference sequence). V lost 2 bases, J lost 4 bases, and 8 bases lay in between. CDR3 sequence (DNA): TGTGCCAGCAGCTTACCGGCGGCCACTGAAGCTTTCTTT. It yields the protein CASSLPAATEAFF.

This clone was recorded a few times. V and J are TRBV27 and TRBJ2-7; 10 bases line up with TRBD1. V lost 6 bases, J lost 5 bases, and 4 bases stayed unmatched. The CDR3 totals 13 residues. Germline CDR1 is MNHEY and CDR2 is SMNVEV (reference sequence). The CDR3 sequence: CASSRDRGHEQYF. DNA for the CDR3: TGTGCCAGCAGCCGGGACAGGGGACACGAGCAGTACTTC.

There are a few counts of this clone. The chain employs TRBV5-4 and TRBJ2-5; possible D gene TRBD1, 6 bases. Trimming cost V 0 bases and J 1 base, with 7 bases left between them. Germline V gene sequence: CDR1 SGHNT, CDR2 YYREEE (reference sequence). The CDR3 has 14 amino acids. CDR3 region: CASSLGTAQETQYF. The CDR3 nucleotides are TGTGCCAGCAGCTTGGGGACAGCCCAAGAGACCCAGTACTTC.

In regard to this clone: The sample contains more than one DNA sequence encoding this CDR3. The CDR3 protein is CASSLGQNQPQHF. CDR3 DNA: TGTGCCAGCAGCTTGGGGCAGAATCAGCCCCAGCATTTT. This chain links TRBV5-6 with TRBJ1-5; D not certain. V gave up 0 bases and J gave up 4 bases, with 5 bases separating them. The CDR3 is made up of 13 amino acids. The germline gives CDR1 SGHDT, CDR2 YYEEEE.

A few counts support this clone. The chain is built from TRBV7-2 and TRBJ2-7; the match to TRBD1 covers 9 bases. Germline loops: CDR1 SGHTA, CDR2 FQGNSA. This CDR3 region has 16 residues. After removal of 1 base from V and 2 bases from J, the junction contained 6 bases not matched to a gene. In DNA form, the CDR3 reads TGTGCCAGCAGCTTAGATGGGACAGGGTCGCCCTACGAGCAGTACTTC. Translating gives CASSLDGTGSPYEQYF.

The rearrangement links TRBV7-9 to TRBJ2-7; the D is unclear. Germline values: CDR1 SEHNR, CDR2 FQNEAQ (reference sequence). This CDR3 contains 11 residues. V was pared by 4 bases and J by 6 bases, with 7 bases between. This CDR3 reads CASSYNSEQYF. The CDR3 DNA follows: TGTGCCAGCAGCTACAACAGCGAGCAGTACTTC.

The J gene is TRBJ2-5, the V gene TRBV6-5; 9 bases align to TRBD1. CDR1 is MNHEY, CDR2 SVGAGI, per germline. The CDR3 is made up of 14 amino acids. The V gene end was trimmed by 6 bases and the J gene end by 5 bases; junction bases not matched to a gene: 7. In DNA, the CDR3 is TGTGCCAGCAGCGTACAGGGGGCCTGGGAGACCCAGTACTTC. Its translation: CASSVQGAWETQYF.

This clone has just a few counts. The chain employs TRBV7-9 and TRBJ2-5; tentative D call: TRBD2 (5 bases). The germline V and J ends were trimmed by 4 bases and 3 bases, with 12 bases remaining between them. The CDR3 contains 14 residues. Germline V CDR1 and CDR2: SEHNR, FQNEAQ (reference sequence). CDR3 nucleotides: TGTGCCAGCAGCTCCGATCCGAGGGAAGAGACCCAGTACTTC. This gives the protein CASSSDPREETQYF.

This clone showed up just a few times. The J gene is TRBJ2-3, the V gene TRBV29-1, with D tentatively TRBD2 (6 bases). The CDR3 consists of 14 residues. Per the germline V gene, CDR1 is SQVTM and CDR2 is ANQGSEA. V was pared by 3 bases and J by 0 bases, with 10 bases between. CDR3 residues: CSVEGGVSTDTQYF. CDR3 coding DNA: TGCAGCGTTGAGGGAGGAGTTAGCACAGATACGCAGTATTTT.

The V call is TRBV5-4, the J call TRBJ2-5; tentative D call: TRBD1 (6 bases). Trimming removed 0 bases at V and 5 bases at J, with 11 bases between. The CDR3 runs 14 residues. Germline V gives CDR1 SGHNT, CDR2 YYREEE (reference sequence). The CDR3 nucleotides read TGTGCCAGCAGCTTGGGCCAGGGGAGCGAGACCCAGTACTTC. Amino acids: CASSLGQGSETQYF.

This clone has just a few counts. Written as DNA, the CDR3 is TGCGCCAGCAGCGGCCGGGAGGGGGGCCTGGATGAGCAGTTCTTC. This encodes CASSGREGGLDEQFF. The genes are TRBV5-1 and TRBJ2-1; 8 bases map to TRBD2. The CDR3 totals 15 residues. J was trimmed by 8 bases and V by 4 bases; bases with no gene match: 11. Germline values: CDR1 SGHRS, CDR2 YFSETQ.

A few counts support this clone. The chain joins TRBV6-1 to TRBJ1-1; D is possibly TRBD1 (5 bases). Germline values: CDR1 MNHNS, CDR2 SASEGT. V lost 6 bases and J lost 1, with 12 bases in between. CDR3 length: 14 amino acids. CDR3 nucleotide sequence: TGTGCCAGCAGGTTGTTAGGGGAGAACACTGAAGCTTTCTTT. It codes for CASRLLGENTEAFF.

The V call is TRBV2, the J call TRBJ2-6; D is undetermined. The germline V and J ends were trimmed by 7 bases and 0 bases, with 7 bases remaining between them. The CDR3 is 14 residues long. Germline assignment: CDR1 SNHLY and CDR2 FYNNEI. In DNA, the CDR3 is TGTGCCAGCATGGAGAACTCTGGGGCCAACGTCCTGACTTTC. This codes for CASMENSGANVLTF.

This clone was detected only a few times. This sequence joins TRBV4-2 and TRBJ2-7, with 8 bases fitting TRBD2. Germline CDR1 reads LGHNA; CDR2 reads YNFKEQ. The CDR3 loop spans 15 amino acids. V lost 4 bases, J lost 4 bases, and 9 bases stayed unmatched. For the CDR3, the DNA is TGTGCCAGCAGCCCCTTCACTAGCGGTTCTTACGAGCAGTACTTC. This translates into CASSPFTSGSYEQYF.

The gene calls are TRBV28 and TRBJ2-7; TRBD1 is a possible D gene (6 bases). The CDR3 covers 13 residues. V lost 10 bases and J 1 base, leaving 14 bases between the germline ends. Germline values: CDR1 MDHEN, CDR2 SYDVKM. The CDR3 DNA follows: TGTGCCATCTACAGGGTGGGGTCCTACGAGCAGTACTTC. Amino acid sequence: CAIYRVGSYEQYF.

The J gene is TRBJ1-1, the V gene TRBV2, with TRBD1 as a possible D gene (5 bases). With 4 bases removed from V and 1 base from J, the gap between germline ends came to 10 bases. The CDR3 runs to 14 residues. The V gene's germline CDR1 is SNHLY and CDR2 FYNNEI. The CDR3 DNA sequence: TGTGCCAGCAGTGCGGCAGGGCGGAACACTGAAGCTTTCTTT. Translated, it gives CASSAAGRNTEAFF. Complete variable domain (other parts from reference TRBV2 and TRBJ1-1): EPEVTQTPSHQVTQMGQEVILRCVPISNHLYFYWYRQILGQKVEFLVSFYNNEISEKSEIFDDQFSVERPDGSNFTLKIRSTKLEDSAMYFCASSAAGRNTEAFFGQGTRLTVV.

This clone turned up a few times. The CDR3 DNA reads as TGCAGCGTCGCGTTTAGGACAGCCGCTGAAGCTTTCTTT. Residues: CSVAFRTAAEAFF. The chain carries TRBV29-1 and TRBJ1-1, with D perhaps TRBD1 (6 bases). With 6 bases removed from V and 6 bases from J, the gap between germline ends came to 17 bases. Looked up from germline, CDR1 is SQVTM and CDR2 is ANQGSEA. This CDR3 is built from 13 residues.

This chain uses TRBV29-1 with TRBJ2-3; TRBD1 might be the D (7 bases). Germline V gives CDR1 SQVTM, CDR2 ANQGSEA. Deletions cut 7 bases from V and 2 bases from J, with 25 bases between. The CDR3 is 17 amino acids. CDR3 amino acids: CSGKGVAGGGTTDTQYF. Written as DNA, the CDR3 is TGCAGCGGCAAAGGGGTAGCAGGAGGGGGCACCACAGATACGCAGTATTTT.